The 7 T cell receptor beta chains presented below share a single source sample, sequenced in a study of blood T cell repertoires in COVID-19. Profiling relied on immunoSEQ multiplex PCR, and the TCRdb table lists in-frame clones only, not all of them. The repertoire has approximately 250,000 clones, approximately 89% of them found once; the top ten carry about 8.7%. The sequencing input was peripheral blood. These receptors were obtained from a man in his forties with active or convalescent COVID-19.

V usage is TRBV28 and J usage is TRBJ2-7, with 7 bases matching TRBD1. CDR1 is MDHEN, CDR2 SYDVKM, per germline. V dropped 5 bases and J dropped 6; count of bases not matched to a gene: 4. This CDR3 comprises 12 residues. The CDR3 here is CASSQQGPEQYF. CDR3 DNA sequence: TGTGCCAGCAGTCAACAGGGGCCCGAGCAGTACTTC. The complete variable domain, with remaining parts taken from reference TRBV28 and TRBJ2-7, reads DVKVTQSSRYLVKRTGEKVFLECVQDMDHENMFWYRQDPGLGLRLIYFSYDVKMKEKGDIPEGYSVSREKKERFSLILESASTNQTSMYLCASSQQGPEQYFGPGTRLTVT.

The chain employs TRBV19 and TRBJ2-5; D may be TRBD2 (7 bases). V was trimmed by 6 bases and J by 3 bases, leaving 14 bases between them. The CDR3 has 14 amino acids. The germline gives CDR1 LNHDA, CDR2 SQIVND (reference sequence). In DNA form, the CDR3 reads TGTGCCAGTAGGGGAATAGGGGGGGAAGAGACCCAGTACTTC. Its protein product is CASRGIGGEETQYF.

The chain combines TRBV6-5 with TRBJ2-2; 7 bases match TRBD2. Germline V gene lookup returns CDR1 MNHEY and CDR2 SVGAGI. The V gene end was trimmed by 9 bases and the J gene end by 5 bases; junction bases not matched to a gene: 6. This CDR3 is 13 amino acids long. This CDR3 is CARGREETGELFF. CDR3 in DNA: TGTGCCAGGGGGAGGGAGGAAACCGGGGAGCTGTTTTTT.

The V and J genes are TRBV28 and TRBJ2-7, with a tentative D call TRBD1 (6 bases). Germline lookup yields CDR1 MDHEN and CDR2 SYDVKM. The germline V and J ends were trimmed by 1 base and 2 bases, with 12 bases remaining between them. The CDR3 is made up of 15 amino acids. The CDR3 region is CASSLSDRNPYEQYF. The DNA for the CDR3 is TGTGCCAGCAGTTTATCCGACAGGAACCCCTACGAGCAGTACTTC.

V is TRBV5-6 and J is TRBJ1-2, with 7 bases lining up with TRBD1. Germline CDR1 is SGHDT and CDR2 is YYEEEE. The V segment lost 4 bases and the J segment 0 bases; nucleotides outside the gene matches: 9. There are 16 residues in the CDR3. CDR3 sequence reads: CASSPKAGQTNYGYTF. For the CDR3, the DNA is TGTGCCAGCAGCCCTAAGGCGGGACAGACTAACTATGGCTACACCTTC.

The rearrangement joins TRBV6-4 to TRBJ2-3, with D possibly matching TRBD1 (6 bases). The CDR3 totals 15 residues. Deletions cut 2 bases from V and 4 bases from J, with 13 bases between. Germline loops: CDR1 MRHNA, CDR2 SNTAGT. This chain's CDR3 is CASSDLGAVADTQYF. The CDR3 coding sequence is TGTGCCAGCAGTGACCTGGGGGCAGTGGCAGATACGCAGTATTTT.

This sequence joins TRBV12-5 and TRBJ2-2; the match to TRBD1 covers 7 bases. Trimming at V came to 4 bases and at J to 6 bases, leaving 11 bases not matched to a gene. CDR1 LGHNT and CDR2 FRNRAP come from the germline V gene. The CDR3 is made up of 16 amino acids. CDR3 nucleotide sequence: TGTGCTAGTGGTTCCCCACAGGGGAAGCTCGCCGGGGAGCTGTTTTTT. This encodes CASGSPQGKLAGELFF.